The next 12 T cell receptor beta chains were all read from a single sample in a study of cytomegalovirus exposure and HLA in healthy donors. The PCR contained 60 Vbeta and 13 Jbeta primers. Some clones are missing from TCRdb's copy, which holds only in-frame ones; the method was immunoSEQ multiplex PCR. The sample includes 150,000 to 200,000 clones, more than 70% of them seen just once. The sample taken for sequencing was PBMCs. Every receptor here comes from a woman aged 40 to 55 in good health and CMV-seropositive.

The chain joins TRBV18 to TRBJ1-2; D ambiguous. The length of the CDR3 is 13 residues. Trimming removed 1 base from V and 8 bases from J, with 11 bases in between. The germline CDR1 and CDR2 sequences are KGHSH and LQKENI. In DNA, the CDR3 is TGTGCCAGCTCACCACTCGACGAGGGCGGCTACACCTTC. This gives the protein CASSPLDEGGYTF.

The chain carries TRBV7-9 and TRBJ2-2, with a possible D match to TRBD1 (5 bases). The germline V gene has CDR1 SEHNR and CDR2 FQNEAQ (reference sequence). This CDR3 is 14 amino acids long. The V end lost 1 base, the J end lost 5 bases, and 8 bases lay between the germline ends. The CDR3 DNA follows: TGTGCCAGCAGCTTAGAGGGGTGGACCGGGGAGCTGTTTTTT. As protein: CASSLEGWTGELFF. Using reference TRBV7-9 and TRBJ2-2 for the parts outside the CDR3, the full variable domain is DTGVSQNPRHKITKRGQNVTFRCDPISEHNRLYWYRQTLGQGPEFLTYFQNEAQLEKSRLLSDRFSAERPKGSFSTLEIQRTEQGDSAMYLCASSLEGWTGELFFGEGSRLTVL.

J is TRBJ2-2 and V is TRBV15; D uncertain. This CDR3 contains 12 residues. Germline V gene lookup returns CDR1 LNHNV and CDR2 YYDKDF (reference sequence). Trimming shortened V by 1 base and J by 5 bases, and 2 bases separated the two germline ends. CDR3 DNA: TGTGCCACCAGCAGAGCGACCGGGGAGCTGTTTTTT. Protein sequence: CATSRATGELFF. The full variable domain, with the rest looked up from reference TRBV15 and TRBJ2-2, is DAMVIQNPRYQVTQFGKPVTLSCSQTLNHNVMYWYQQKSSQAPKLLFHYYDKDFNNEADTPDNFQSRRPNTSFCFLDIRSPGLGDTAMYLCATSRATGELFFGEGSRLTVL.

This clone was recorded once. The chain is built from TRBV6-6 and TRBJ2-7, with D maybe TRBD2 (5 bases). Deletions cut 0 bases from V and 7 bases from J, with 16 bases between. CDR3 length equals 15 residues. Germline V gene lookup returns CDR1 MNHNY and CDR2 SVGAGI (reference sequence). CDR3 sequence (DNA): TGTGCCAGCAGTTACTCCTCGTGGGAGTTCGGAGAGCAGTACTTC. Amino acids: CASSYSSWEFGEQYF.

The chain joins TRBV18 to TRBJ1-4, with D possibly being TRBD1 (6 bases). In germline, CDR1 is KGHSH, CDR2 LQKENI. The CDR3 covers 16 residues. V lost 4 bases to trimming and J lost 0 bases, with 12 bases between them. The CDR3 sequence: CASSQQTGSTNEKLFF. The CDR3 DNA sequence: TGTGCCAGCTCACAACAGACAGGCTCAACTAATGAAAAACTGTTTTTT.

This clone was counted once. This chain links TRBV29-1 with TRBJ2-2, with 10 bases aligning to TRBD2. Germline CDR1 reads SQVTM; CDR2 reads ANQGSEA. There are 17 residues in the CDR3. V was clipped by 4 bases and J by 2 bases; unmatched bases: 10. The CDR3 region has the DNA TGCAGCGTTGTAGGGGGCGGACTAGCGGCTAACACCGGGGAGCTGTTTTTT. Its translation: CSVVGGGLAANTGELFF.

The chain joins TRBV7-9 to TRBJ1-1; 9 bases agree with TRBD1. Germline trimming cut 5 bases from V and 1 base from J; bases unmatched to any gene: 2. Looked up from germline, CDR1 is SEHNR and CDR2 is FQNEAQ (reference sequence). The length of the CDR3 is 14 residues. The CDR3 loop reads CASSRTGENTEAFF. The CDR3 coding sequence is TGTGCCAGCAGCCGGACAGGGGAGAACACTGAAGCTTTCTTT.

The chain has TRBV9 and TRBJ1-2; no reliable D call. The length of the CDR3 is 13 residues. V was clipped by 0 bases and J by 4 bases, with 7 bases between them. Germline values: CDR1 SGDLS, CDR2 YYNGEE. CDR3 DNA: TGTGCCAGCAGCGTAGGGCAATTCTATGGCTACACCTTC. Translated, it gives CASSVGQFYGYTF.

This chain joins TRBV7-3 and TRBJ1-4; TRBD1 matches 9 bases. The CDR3 has 14 residues. Germline V gene sequence: CDR1 SGHTA, CDR2 FQGTGA. Trimming cost V 5 bases and J 5 bases; bases outside gene matches: 3. The CDR3 DNA reads as TGTGCCAGCAGCCCGGGACAGGGAAATGAAAAACTGTTTTTT. It is translated as CASSPGQGNEKLFF.

The chain employs TRBV5-6 and TRBJ2-3, with 8 bases fitting TRBD2. This CDR3 contains 14 residues. CDR1 is SGHDT, CDR2 YYEEEE, per germline. Trimming removed 4 bases from V and 5 bases from J; junction bases left unmatched: 6. The CDR3 DNA reads TGTGCCAGCAGCACCTCCGGGACTAGAGATACGCAGTATTTT. Translating it yields CASSTSGTRDTQYF.

This chain joins TRBV4-3 and TRBJ2-7; possible D gene TRBD1, 6 bases. Trimming stripped 3 bases from V and 7 bases from J, with 19 bases between. Germline V gene lookup returns CDR1 LGHNA and CDR2 YSLEER. The CDR3 has 15 residues. The CDR3 is CASSQQTQGLGEQYF. DNA of the CDR3: TGCGCCAGCAGCCAGCAAACACAGGGCTTAGGGGAGCAGTACTTC.

This rearrangement joins TRBV5-1 to TRBJ2-7, with 7 bases lining up with TRBD1. With V trimmed by 3 bases and J by 3 bases, 9 bases remained unmatched. The CDR3 runs 15 residues. Germline CDR1 reads SGHRS; CDR2 reads YFSETQ. In DNA, the CDR3 is TGCGCCAGCAGCTCTACGGACAGGTCTCTCTACGAGCAGTACTTC. Its translation: CASSSTDRSLYEQYF.